The 5 T cell receptor beta chains presented below share a single source sample, sequenced in a study of T cell repertoires in cytomegalovirus infection. TCRdb fed the reads into MiXCR, producing one record per CDR3 protein. This table has about 300,000 distinct CDR3 sequences, about 9.2% appearing once. Sequencing used PBMCs. Receptors were obtained from a human donor in good health (CMV status not recorded). Some clones in this sample may be carry-over from other donors' samples.

The V and J genes are TRBV27 and TRBJ2-5; 8 nucleotides line up with TRBD2. Germline assignment: CDR1 MNHEY and CDR2 SMNVEV (reference sequence). The CDR3 has 14 amino acids. With 6 bases clipped from V and 5 bases from J, the junction kept 8 bases outside the gene matches. The chain's CDR3 is CASRQASGRETQYF. CDR3 bases: TGTGCCAGCAGACAAGCTAGCGGGCGGGAGACCCAGTACTTC.

This clonotype showed up many times. V gene TRBV7-9 combines with J gene TRBJ1-5; 7 nucleotides match TRBD1. With V trimmed by 3 bases and J by 6 bases, 5 bases remained unmatched. The germline gives CDR1 SEHNR, CDR2 FQNEAQ (reference sequence). The CDR3 consists of 14 residues. This chain's CDR3 is CASSLSQGGQPQHF. In DNA, the CDR3 is TGTGCCAGCAGCTTGTCTCAGGGGGGTCAGCCCCAGCATTTT.

V gene TRBV14 combines with J gene TRBJ2-6; TRBD2 might be the D (5 bases). This CDR3 is 17 amino acids long. The V end was cut by 2 bases, the J end by 0 bases, with 11 bases between. From germline, CDR1 is SGHDN and CDR2 FVKESK. Here the CDR3 DNA reads TGTGCCAGCAGCCAATCTGTAGAGGGCTCTGGGGCCAACGTCCTGACTTTC. This sequence encodes CASSQSVEGSGANVLTF. Drawing the rest from reference TRBV14 and TRBJ2-6, the complete variable domain is EAGVTQFPSHSVIEKGQTVTLRCDPISGHDNLYWYRRVMGKEIKFLLHFVKESKQDESGMPNNRFLAERTGGTYSTLKVQPAELEDSGVYFCASSQSVEGSGANVLTFGAGSRLTVL.

This chain links TRBV29-1 with TRBJ2-2; TRBD1 aligns across 8 bases. The V gene's germline CDR1 is SQVTM and CDR2 ANQGSEA. V shed 8 bases, J shed 5 bases, and the junction held 7 bases outside the gene matches. This CDR3 has 13 residues. CDR3 sequence (DNA): TGCAGCTTTAGGACAGGGAGGACCGGGGAGCTGTTTTTT. Protein: CSFRTGRTGELFF.

This clonotype was recorded at least ten times. This chain uses TRBV7-2 with TRBJ2-3, with TRBD1 matching 7 bases. With 5 bases clipped from V and 5 bases from J, the junction kept 10 bases outside the gene matches. Germline V gene data show CDR1 as SGHTA and CDR2 as FQGNSA. This CDR3 region has 15 residues. In DNA form, the CDR3 reads TGTGCCAGCAGCGTTGCTAAGGGGGCCCAAGATACGCAGTATTTT. This codes for CASSVAKGAQDTQYF.